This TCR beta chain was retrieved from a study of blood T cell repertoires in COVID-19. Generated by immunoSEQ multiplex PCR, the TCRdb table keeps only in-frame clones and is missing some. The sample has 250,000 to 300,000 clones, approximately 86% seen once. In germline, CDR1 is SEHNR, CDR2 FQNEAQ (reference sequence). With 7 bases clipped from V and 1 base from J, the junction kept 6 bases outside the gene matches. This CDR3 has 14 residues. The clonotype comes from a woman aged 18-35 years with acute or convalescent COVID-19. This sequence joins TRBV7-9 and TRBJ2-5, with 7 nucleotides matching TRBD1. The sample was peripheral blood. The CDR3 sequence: CASIQDRPQETQYF. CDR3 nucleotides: TGTGCCAGCATCCAGGACAGGCCCCAAGAGACCCAGTACTTC. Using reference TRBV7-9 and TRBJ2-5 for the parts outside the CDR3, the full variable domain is DTGVSQNPRHKITKRGQNVTFRCDPISEHNRLYWYRQTLGQGPEFLTYFQNEAQLEKSRLLSDRFSAERPKGSFSTLEIQRTEQGDSAMYLCASIQDRPQETQYFGPGTRLLVL.